The 14 T cell receptor beta chains in this list originate from one sample, sequenced in a study of blood T cell repertoires in COVID-19. Method: immunoSEQ multiplex PCR; TCRdb's copy keeps in-frame clones and lacks some. The sample consists of around 29,000 clones, almost 90% of them appearing once. Sequenced input: peripheral blood. These receptors originate from a human donor with active COVID-19. The donor label of this sample is uncertain.

The rearrangement links TRBV3-1 (or the pseudogene TRBV3-2) to TRBJ2-2; TRBD1 agrees at 10 bases. J gave up 2 bases and V 4 bases, and 7 bases lay outside the gene matches. The CDR3 has 17 amino acids. Germline V lookup: CDR1 LGHDT, CDR2 YNNKEL (reference sequence). Here the CDR3 DNA reads TGTGCCAGCAGCCGATACCGGGACAGGGGAAACACCGGGGAGCTGTTTTTT. It codes for CASSRYRDRGNTGELFF.

V and J are TRBV4-1 and TRBJ2-3; 8 nucleotides match TRBD1. J was trimmed by 1 base and V by 7 bases; bases with no gene match: 13. Germline values: CDR1 MGHRA, CDR2 YSYEKL. The CDR3 sequence is 17 residues long. CDR3 sequence (DNA): TGCGCCAGCACCAAAGGGACAGGCGGATGGGGCACAGATACGCAGTATTTT. Protein: CASTKGTGGWGTDTQYF.

On this clone itself: The identical CDR3 is also encoded by other nucleotide sequences in the sample. The chain couples TRBV6-5 to TRBJ2-1, with a possible D match to TRBD1 (6 bases). Trimming took 5 bases from V and 0 from J, leaving 8 bases between them. The CDR3 sequence is 14 residues long. Germline V gene data show CDR1 as MNHEY and CDR2 as SVGAGI. This chain's CDR3 is CASSRGSSYNEQFF. CDR3 nucleotide sequence: TGTGCCAGCAGTAGGGGGAGCTCCTACAATGAGCAGTTCTTC.

This clone is a singleton in its sample. The rearrangement links TRBV7-9 to TRBJ1-6, with 7 bases that match TRBD1. The CDR3 is 16 residues long. V shed 5 bases, J shed 4 bases, and the junction held 8 bases outside the gene matches. CDR1 SEHNR and CDR2 FQNEAQ come from the germline V gene (reference sequence). The CDR3 here is CASSPSTGVYNSPLHF. The CDR3 nucleotides read TGTGCCAGCAGCCCGTCTACAGGGGTTTATAATTCACCCCTCCACTTT.

The CDR3 reads CASSLRGSDEQYF. CDR3 DNA: TGTGCCAGCAGCTTACGGGGATCGGACGAGCAGTACTTC. V is TRBV7-9 and J is TRBJ2-7, with D perhaps TRBD2 (5 bases). Trimming shortened V by 2 bases and J by 5 bases, and 10 bases separated the two germline ends. The CDR3 has 13 amino acids. Germline V gene data show CDR1 as SEHNR and CDR2 as FQNEAQ (reference sequence).

V is TRBV21-1 and J is TRBJ2-4; the table names TRBD2, a call not compared with the DNA. TRBV21-1 is listed as a pseudogene. The CDR3 is 17 amino acids. CDR3 protein: CASSKGTRRTDDNIQYF. DNA for the CDR3: TGTGCCAGCAGCAAAGGCACAAGGAGGACGGATGATAACATTCAGTACTTC.

In its sample, this clone was seen once. This chain joins TRBV20-1 and TRBJ2-3; D is uncertain. The germline V gene encodes CDR1 DFQATT and CDR2 SNEGSKA (reference sequence). There are 11 residues in the CDR3. Between the trimmed V and J ends, which lost 6 bases and 7 bases, there was a span of 11 bases. The CDR3 reads CSASVVNTQYF. CDR3 DNA sequence: TGCAGTGCGAGCGTGGTTAATACGCAGTATTTT.

The CDR3 loop is CASSHPSGGRGTEAFF. The CDR3 DNA follows: TGTGCCAGCAGCCACCCTTCTGGAGGGCGGGGAACTGAAGCTTTCTTT. The rearrangement joins TRBV5-4 to TRBJ1-1; unclear D gene. V was shortened by 4 bases and J by 5 bases, with 21 bases between the two germline ends. Germline V lookup: CDR1 SGHNT, CDR2 YYREEE (reference sequence). The CDR3 sequence is 16 residues long.

The CDR3 DNA reads TGTGCCAGCAGCGGGGGACAGGGGGCAGCAGATACGCAGTATTTT. Protein: CASSGGQGAADTQYF. This chain links TRBV5-6 with TRBJ2-3, with 12 bases matching TRBD1. The CDR3 has 15 amino acids. Germline lookup yields CDR1 SGHDT and CDR2 YYEEEE. Trimming cost V 4 bases and J 4 bases; bases outside gene matches: 4.

The V and J genes are TRBV7-2 and TRBJ1-2; D is uncertain. The CDR3 contains 13 residues. V gave up 4 bases and J gave up 5 bases, with 11 bases separating them. CDR1 SGHTA and CDR2 FQGNSA come from the germline V gene. CDR3 in DNA: TGTGCCAGCAGCTCCCTCTCAACTTATGGCTACACCTTC. Translating gives CASSSLSTYGYTF.

This chain joins TRBV7-9 and TRBJ2-4, with 8 bases aligning to TRBD2. The CDR3 extends over 13 amino acids. The V gene's germline CDR1 is SEHNR and CDR2 FQNEAQ (reference sequence). After removal of 5 bases from V and 8 bases from J, the junction contained 5 bases not matched to a gene. CDR3 region: CASSPTSVDIQYF. The CDR3, as DNA: TGTGCCAGCAGCCCGACTAGCGTGGACATTCAGTACTTC.

V gene TRBV6-5 combines with J gene TRBJ1-2; tentative D call: TRBD1 (5 bases). Trimming cost V 6 bases and J 1 base, with 12 bases left between them. The CDR3 is 14 amino acids. The germline CDR1 and CDR2 sequences are MNHEY and SVGAGI. CDR3 DNA: TGTGCCAGCAGCTCGCGGGGCCTTAACTATGGCTACACCTTC. It encodes CASSSRGLNYGYTF.

The chain employs TRBV7-2 and TRBJ1-4; TRBD1 agrees at 7 bases. Trimming removed 5 bases from V and 7 bases from J; junction bases left unmatched: 4. CDR1 and CDR2 (germline): SGHTA, FQGNSA. The length of the CDR3 is 13 residues. This CDR3 is CASSRDSTEKLFF. CDR3 nucleotide sequence: TGTGCCAGCAGCCGGGACAGTACTGAAAAACTGTTTTTT.

This clone has just one count. The V and J genes are TRBV6-5 and TRBJ1-2; the D gene is possibly TRBD1 (5 bases). The CDR3 loop spans 12 amino acids. Germline V gene sequence: CDR1 MNHEY, CDR2 SVGAGI. V lost 2 bases and J lost 7, with 8 bases in between. CDR3 region: CASSYVGGGYTF. In DNA form, the CDR3 reads TGTGCCAGCAGTTACGTCGGGGGTGGCTACACCTTC.